One and the same sample provided the 27 T cell receptor beta chains below, sequenced in a study of blood T cell repertoires in COVID-19. The table came from immunoSEQ multiplex PCR; TCRdb's copy has only in-frame clones and leaves some out. The data contain about 200,000 clones, around 86% of them singletons. Sample: peripheral blood. The receptor source for this set is a man between 60 and 70 years old with acute or convalescent COVID-19.

This rearrangement joins TRBV19 to TRBJ1-1; D is perhaps TRBD1 (6 bases). With 7 bases removed from V and 4 bases from J, the gap between germline ends came to 16 bases. Looked up from germline, CDR1 is LNHDA and CDR2 is SQIVND (reference sequence). The CDR3 extends over 14 amino acids. CDR3: CASTPRGASTEAFF. CDR3 bases: TGTGCCAGTACCCCACGGGGGGCCAGCACTGAAGCTTTCTTT.

V gene TRBV5-5 combines with J gene TRBJ1-6, with 7 bases matching TRBD1. Germline assignment: CDR1 SGHKS and CDR2 YYEKEE (reference sequence). With 5 bases clipped from V and 5 bases from J, the junction kept 22 bases outside the gene matches. The CDR3 contains 20 residues. The CDR3 DNA follows: TGTGCCAGCAGTTCTACGCCTCGACAGGGTTGGTCTTCGGATAATTCACCCCTCCACTTT. Translated: CASSSTPRQGWSSDNSPLHF.

CDR3 protein: CASSVEYTRTQYF. The CDR3 bases are TGTGCCAGCAGCGTAGAATACACACGTACGCAGTATTTT. The chain employs TRBV9 and TRBJ2-3; D call uncertain. Germline V gives CDR1 SGDLS, CDR2 YYNGEE. V was trimmed by 0 bases and J by 8 bases, leaving 10 bases between them. The CDR3 sequence is 13 residues long.

The sample holds one count of this clone. This chain links TRBV5-1 with TRBJ2-5; D is perhaps TRBD1 (7 bases). The CDR3 is 15 residues long. Trimming took off 2 bases at V and 4 bases at J, with 15 bases between the two ends. Germline V gives CDR1 SGHRS, CDR2 YFSETQ. The CDR3 region is CASSFDRAGIETQYF. CDR3 DNA: TGCGCCAGCAGCTTCGACAGGGCGGGAATAGAGACCCAGTACTTC.

This clone was counted between two and nine times. The chain couples TRBV18 to TRBJ1-2; D possibly corresponds to TRBD1 (5 bases). Germline V CDR1 and CDR2: KGHSH, LQKENI. Trimming left V 3 bases short and J 4 bases short, with 9 bases between. CDR3 length: 13 amino acids. This CDR3 is CASSPQGTYGYTF. For the CDR3, the DNA is TGTGCCAGCTCACCGCAGGGTACCTATGGCTACACCTTC.

A few counts support this clone. V and J are TRBV11-2 and TRBJ1-5, with 9 bases lining up with TRBD1. The ends lost 4 bases at V and 5 bases at J; junction bases unmatched: 6. CDR3 length: 15 amino acids. Germline-derived CDR1 and CDR2 are SGHAT and FQNNGV. DNA of the CDR3: TGTGCCAGCAGCTCGGACAGGGGCCCTCATCAGCCCCAGCATTTT. Its translation: CASSSDRGPHQPQHF.

In this sample, this clone is medium-sized (0.01 to 0.1%). This sequence joins TRBV3-1 (or the pseudogene TRBV3-2) and TRBJ1-1; 9 bases map to TRBD1. CDR3 size: 13 residues. V dropped 5 bases and J dropped 9; count of bases not matched to a gene: 7. Germline V lookup: CDR1 LGHDT, CDR2 YNNKEL (reference sequence). The CDR3 loop is CASSAPTGGKAFF. Written as DNA, the CDR3 is TGTGCCAGCAGCGCCCCGACAGGGGGGAAAGCTTTCTTT.

This chain connects TRBV27 to TRBJ1-6; D possibly corresponds to TRBD1 (5 bases). Trimming left V 6 bases short and J 9 bases short, with 15 bases between. This CDR3 comprises 14 residues. Looked up from germline, CDR1 is MNHEY and CDR2 is SMNVEV (reference sequence). The CDR3 sequence: CASRPGGSISPLHF. CDR3 DNA: TGTGCCAGCAGACCCGGGGGGTCGATTTCACCCCTCCACTTT.

This chain joins TRBV19 and TRBJ2-7, with D maybe TRBD2 (7 bases). This CDR3 is built from 14 residues. V was clipped by 8 bases and J by 6 bases, with 20 bases between them. Germline CDR1 reads LNHDA; CDR2 reads SQIVND (reference sequence). CDR3 in amino acids: CASGLGPVGGEQYF. CDR3 DNA: TGTGCCAGTGGACTAGGGCCCGTAGGGGGCGAGCAGTACTTC.

CDR3: CASSLRAGQGADYGYTF. Written as DNA, the CDR3 is TGCGCCAGCAGCCTAAGAGCGGGACAGGGGGCGGACTATGGCTACACCTTC. The chain carries TRBV5-1 and TRBJ1-2; TRBD1 matches at 12 bases. Germline V gene lookup returns CDR1 SGHRS and CDR2 YFSETQ. The CDR3 runs to 17 residues. V dropped 4 bases and J dropped 3; count of bases not matched to a gene: 10. Variable domain in full (rest from reference TRBV5-1 and TRBJ1-2): KAGVTQTPRYLIKTRGQQVTLSCSPISGHRSVSWYQQTPGQGLQFLFEYFSETQRNKGNFPGRFSGRQFSNSRSEMNVSTLELGDSALYLCASSLRAGQGADYGYTFGSGTRLTVV.

This clone was seen a single time. This chain links TRBV18 with TRBJ1-1; TRBD1 might be the D (5 bases). The V and J ends lost 0 bases and 3 bases respectively, with 11 bases between them. Germline V gives CDR1 KGHSH, CDR2 LQKENI. The CDR3 runs to 15 residues. CDR3: CASSPPKGKYTEAFF. The CDR3 DNA reads TGTGCCAGCTCACCACCGAAGGGGAAATACACTGAAGCTTTCTTT.

This chain joins TRBV19 and TRBJ1-4, with a possible D match to TRBD1 (5 bases). CDR1 and CDR2 (germline): LNHDA, SQIVND (reference sequence). Trimming removed 3 bases at V and 0 bases at J, with 8 bases between. This CDR3 has 15 amino acids. The CDR3 region is CASSMQGTTNEKLFF. The CDR3 DNA reads TGTGCCAGTAGTATGCAGGGCACAACTAATGAAAAACTGTTTTTT. The full variable domain, completed using reference TRBV19 and TRBJ1-4, is DGGITQSPKYLFRKEGQNVTLSCEQNLNHDAMYWYRQDPGQGLRLIYYSQIVNDFQKGDIAEGYSVSREKKESFPLTVTSAQKNPTAFYLCASSMQGTTNEKLFFGSGTQLSVL.

Comment on this clone: Other DNA sequences in the sample encode the same CDR3. The J gene is TRBJ1-6, the V gene TRBV9; no clear D. The germline V gene encodes CDR1 SGDLS and CDR2 YYNGEE. Trimming shortened V by 0 bases and J by 4 bases, and 5 bases separated the two germline ends. The CDR3 totals 14 residues. DNA for the CDR3: TGTGCCAGCAGCGTAGGTCAGTATAATTCACCCCTCCACTTT. Its protein is CASSVGQYNSPLHF.

About this clone itself: Since no conserved phenylalanine or tryptophan closes the CDR3, a read error is the likely cause. Because the CDR3's place on the DNA is in doubt, the DNA is left out and the CDR3 is given as listed by TCRdb. The chain combines TRBV21-1 with TRBJ2-6; the table assigns TRBD1, which was not confirmed against the DNA. TRBV21-1 is reported as a pseudogene. From its first to its last residue, the CDR3 has 10 amino acids. The CDR3 protein is CASIIGDRGN.

CDR3 region: CASSKVQNTGELFF. CDR3 in DNA: TGTGCCAGTAGCAAAGTACAGAACACCGGGGAGCTGTTTTTT. The chain recombines TRBV19 with TRBJ2-2; D unclear. The length of the CDR3 is 14 residues. Per germline, CDR1 LNHDA and CDR2 SQIVND (reference sequence). Trimming removed 6 bases from V and 1 base from J, with 9 bases in between.

At least ten counts were recorded for this clone. The CDR3 loop reads CASSEGGNPNQPQHF. The CDR3, as DNA: TGTGCCAGCAGTGAGGGGGGAAACCCCAATCAGCCCCAGCATTTT. The chain joins TRBV25-1 to TRBJ1-5, with a weak D call TRBD1 (5 bases). The germline V and J ends were trimmed by 3 bases and 3 bases, with 12 bases remaining between them. Germline lookup yields CDR1 MGHDK and CDR2 SYGVNS. The CDR3 length is 15 residues.

Here the CDR3 reads CASSFLAGGRSSTDTQYF. CDR3 coding DNA: TGTGCCAGCAGCTTTCTAGCGGGGGGACGCTCTAGCACAGATACGCAGTATTTT. The rearrangement joins TRBV5-4 to TRBJ2-3, with 11 bases aligning to TRBD2. CDR1 is SGHNT, CDR2 YYREEE, per germline (reference sequence). The V gene end was trimmed by 2 bases and the J gene end by 0 bases; junction bases not matched to a gene: 8. CDR3 length equals 18 residues.

The count of this clone is one. The chain is built from TRBV19 and TRBJ2-5, with D possibly being TRBD2 (5 bases). This CDR3 contains 11 residues. Germline CDR1 and CDR2: LNHDA and SQIVND (reference sequence). The V end lost 9 bases, the J end lost 0 bases, and 5 bases lay between the germline ends. This CDR3 reads CARRDQETQYF. The CDR3 DNA sequence: TGTGCCAGGAGGGACCAAGAGACCCAGTACTTC.

This chain links TRBV3-1 (or the pseudogene TRBV3-2) with TRBJ2-1; D is unclear. From germline, CDR1 is LGHDT and CDR2 YNNKEL (reference sequence). V gave up 10 bases and J gave up 6 bases, with 22 bases separating them. CDR3 length: 15 residues. The CDR3 DNA reads as TGTGCCACTTCCCCCCAAAACTTCCCGGGCAATGAGCAGTTCTTC. Its protein is CATSPQNFPGNEQFF.

The V and J genes are TRBV5-5 and TRBJ2-1, with 7 nucleotides matching TRBD2. The ends lost 3 bases at V and 15 bases at J; junction bases unmatched: 15. The CDR3 sequence is 14 residues long. Germline lookup yields CDR1 SGHKS and CDR2 YYEKEE (reference sequence). CDR3 coding DNA: TGTGCCAGCAGCTCCGGATCGTACGGACTAGTTGCGTTCTTC. Amino acid sequence: CASSSGSYGLVAFF.

The DNA for the CDR3 is TGTGCCAGCTCACTCACAGGGGATGCCTACGAGCAGTACTTC. This encodes CASSLTGDAYEQYF. V usage is TRBV18 and J usage is TRBJ2-7, with 7 positions matching TRBD1. Trimming took 4 bases from V and 2 from J; bases not matched to a gene: 5. The CDR3 is made up of 14 amino acids. Per germline, CDR1 KGHSH and CDR2 LQKENI.

This chain uses TRBV5-1 with TRBJ2-7, with 11 nucleotides matching TRBD2. Germline CDR1 is SGHRS and CDR2 is YFSETQ. V shed 2 bases, J shed 0 bases, and the junction held 10 bases outside the gene matches. This CDR3 contains 18 residues. In DNA form, the CDR3 reads TGCGCCAGCAGCTTAACACTAGCGGGGGCCTATAACTCCTACGAGCAGTACTTC. Protein: CASSLTLAGAYNSYEQYF.

This clone was detected only a few times. The chain is built from TRBV28 and TRBJ1-6; the match to TRBD1 covers 8 bases. Germline V lookup: CDR1 MDHEN, CDR2 SYDVKM. The V and J ends lost 6 bases and 7 bases, in that order; junction bases with no gene match: 8. The CDR3 is 15 amino acids. The CDR3, as DNA: TGTGCCAGCAGGACACAGGGGGTCGGCAATTCACCCCTCCACTTT. This encodes CASRTQGVGNSPLHF.

The chain combines TRBV15 with TRBJ1-1, with TRBD1 identical over 8 bases. The ends lost 3 bases at V and 3 bases at J; junction bases unmatched: 12. The CDR3 has 17 residues. Germline V lookup: CDR1 LNHNV, CDR2 YYDKDF (reference sequence). The CDR3 loop reads CATSSRGLGDADTEAFF. The CDR3 DNA reads as TGTGCCACCAGCAGCAGGGGGCTTGGTGATGCTGACACTGAAGCTTTCTTT.

DNA for the CDR3: TGTGCCAGCAGCTTAGGAGGCAGGGACTATGAGCAGTTCTTC. This sequence encodes CASSLGGRDYEQFF. The rearrangement joins TRBV7-2 to TRBJ2-1; D perhaps matches TRBD2 (6 bases). This CDR3 region has 14 residues. V lost 1 base and J lost 8, with 12 bases in between. Looked up from germline, CDR1 is SGHTA and CDR2 is FQGNSA.

This chain connects TRBV10-3 to TRBJ1-1, with 9 bases that match TRBD1. Germline V gene lookup returns CDR1 ENHRY and CDR2 SYGVKD. V was pared by 5 bases and J by 0 bases, with 4 bases of the junction left unmatched. The CDR3 covers 15 residues. The chain's CDR3 is CAISKGQGVNTEAFF. The CDR3 DNA reads as TGTGCCATCAGTAAGGGACAGGGCGTGAACACTGAAGCTTTCTTT.

The CDR3 DNA reads TGTGCCAGCAGCGCAATAACAGGGGGCATCACTGAAGCTTTCTTT. Its translation: CASSAITGGITEAFF. The chain recombines TRBV9 with TRBJ1-1; 9 bases are shared with TRBD1. Trimming removed 3 bases from V and 4 bases from J; junction bases left unmatched: 7. CDR1 is SGDLS and CDR2 is YYNGEE in the germline V gene. There are 15 residues in the CDR3.